Described below is a single T cell receptor beta chain sequence and its context. This entry comes from a study of blood T cell repertoires in COVID-19. The CDR3 sequence is 15 residues long. Trimming removed 6 bases at V and 4 bases at J, with 16 bases between. The V gene's germline CDR1 is MNHEY and CDR2 SMNVEV (reference sequence). The participants were between roughly 18 and 100 years old and came from 24 US areas. Participants' reported clinical history set cohort assignment. All recovered Cohort 3 donors got two negative PCRs, got clearance, or saw symptom resolution. As originally analysed: Amplified reference gene primers provided the basis for estimating nucleated cell counts. Here immunoSEQ multiplex PCR was the method, and the copy in TCRdb shows in-frame clones only, minus some. From that table come the V and J calls and clone size; the DNA was used to work out D and trimming. The sample gives about 300,000 clones, 65% to 90% of which show up once; about 4% is in the top ten.

The source material was PBMCs or T cells enriched from blood (not recorded which). The chain is built from TRBV27 and TRBJ2-1, with TRBD1 as a possible D gene (5 bases). This clonotype was sampled from a man aged 25-45 years who had recovered from COVID-19. In DNA form, the CDR3 reads TGTGCCAGCAGAAGGGGCCCCACGGGTTACAATGAGCAGTTCTTC. It encodes CASRRGPTGYNEQFF.